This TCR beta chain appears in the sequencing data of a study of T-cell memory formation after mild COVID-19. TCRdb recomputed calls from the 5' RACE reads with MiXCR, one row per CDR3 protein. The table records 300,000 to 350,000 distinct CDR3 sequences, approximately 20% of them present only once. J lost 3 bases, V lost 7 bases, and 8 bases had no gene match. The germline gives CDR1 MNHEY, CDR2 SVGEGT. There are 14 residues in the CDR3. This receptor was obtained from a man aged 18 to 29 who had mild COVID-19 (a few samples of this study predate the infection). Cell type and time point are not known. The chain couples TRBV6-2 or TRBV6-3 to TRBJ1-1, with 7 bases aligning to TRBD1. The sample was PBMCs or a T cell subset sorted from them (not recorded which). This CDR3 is CASTKGGWDTEAFF. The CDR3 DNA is TGTGCCAGCACCAAAGGGGGCTGGGACACTGAAGCTTTCTTT.